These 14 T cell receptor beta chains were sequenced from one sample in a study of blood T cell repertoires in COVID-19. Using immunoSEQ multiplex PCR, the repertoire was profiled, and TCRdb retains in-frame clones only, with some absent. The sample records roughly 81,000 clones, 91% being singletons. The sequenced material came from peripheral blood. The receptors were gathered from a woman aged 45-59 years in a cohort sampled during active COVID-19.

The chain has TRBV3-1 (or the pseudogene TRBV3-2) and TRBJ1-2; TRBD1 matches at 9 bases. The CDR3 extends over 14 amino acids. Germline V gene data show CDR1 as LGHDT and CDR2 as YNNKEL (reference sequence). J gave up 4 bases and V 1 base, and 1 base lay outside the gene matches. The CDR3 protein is CASSQGGQGYGYTF. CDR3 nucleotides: TGTGCCAGCAGCCAAGGGGGACAGGGCTATGGCTACACCTTC.

CDR3 nucleotides: TGCGCCAGCAGTTGGATAGCGGAGATCACAGATACGCAGTATTTT. Its protein is CASSWIAEITDTQYF. J is TRBJ2-3 and V is TRBV23-1, with D perhaps matching TRBD2 (6 bases). TRBV23-1 is an ORF, and what it does is uncertain. This CDR3 spans 15 amino acids. Trimming left V 5 bases short and J 2 bases short, with 14 bases between.

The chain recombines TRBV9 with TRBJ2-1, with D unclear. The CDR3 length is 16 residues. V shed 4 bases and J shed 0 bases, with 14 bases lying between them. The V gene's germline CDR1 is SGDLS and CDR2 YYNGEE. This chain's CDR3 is CASSFFSLSSYNEQFF. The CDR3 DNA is TGTGCCAGCAGCTTTTTTAGCCTGAGCTCCTACAATGAGCAGTTCTTC.

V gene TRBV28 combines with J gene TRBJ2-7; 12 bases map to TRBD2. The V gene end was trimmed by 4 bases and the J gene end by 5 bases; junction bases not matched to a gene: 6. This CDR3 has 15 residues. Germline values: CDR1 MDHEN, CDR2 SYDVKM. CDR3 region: CASSSPSGRADEQYF. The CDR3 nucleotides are TGTGCCAGCAGTTCCCCTAGCGGGAGGGCCGACGAGCAGTACTTC.

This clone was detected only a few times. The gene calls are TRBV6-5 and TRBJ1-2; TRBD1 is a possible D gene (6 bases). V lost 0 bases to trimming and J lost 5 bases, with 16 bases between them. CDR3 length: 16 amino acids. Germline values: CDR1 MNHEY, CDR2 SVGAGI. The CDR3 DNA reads TGTGCCAGCAGTTACTCTCACAGGACAGACAAATATGGCTACACCTTC. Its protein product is CASSYSHRTDKYGYTF.

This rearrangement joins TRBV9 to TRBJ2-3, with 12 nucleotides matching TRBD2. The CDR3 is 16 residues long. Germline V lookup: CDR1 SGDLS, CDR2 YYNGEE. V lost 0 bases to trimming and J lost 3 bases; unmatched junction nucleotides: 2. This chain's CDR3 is CASSVATSGSTDTQYF. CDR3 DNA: TGTGCCAGCAGCGTAGCGACTAGCGGGAGTACAGATACGCAGTATTTT.

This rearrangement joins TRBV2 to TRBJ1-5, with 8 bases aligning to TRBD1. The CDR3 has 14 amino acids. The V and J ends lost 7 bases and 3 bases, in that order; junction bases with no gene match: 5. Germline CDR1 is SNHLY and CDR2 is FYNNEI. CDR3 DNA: TGTGCCAGCATCCTGGACAGGGTCAATCAGCCCCAGCATTTT. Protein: CASILDRVNQPQHF.

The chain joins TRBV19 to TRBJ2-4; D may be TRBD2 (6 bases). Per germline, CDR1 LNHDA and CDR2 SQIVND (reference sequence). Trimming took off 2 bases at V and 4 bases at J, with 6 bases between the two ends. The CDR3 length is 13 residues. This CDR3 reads CASSIRGKNIQYF. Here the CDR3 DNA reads TGTGCCAGTAGTATACGGGGGAAAAACATTCAGTACTTC.

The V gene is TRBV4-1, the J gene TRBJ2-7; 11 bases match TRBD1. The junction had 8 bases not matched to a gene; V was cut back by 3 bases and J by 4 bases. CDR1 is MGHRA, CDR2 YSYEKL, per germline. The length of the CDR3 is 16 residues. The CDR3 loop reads CASSQNSDRGPYEQYF. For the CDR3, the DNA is TGCGCCAGCAGCCAGAACTCGGACAGGGGGCCGTACGAGCAGTACTTC.

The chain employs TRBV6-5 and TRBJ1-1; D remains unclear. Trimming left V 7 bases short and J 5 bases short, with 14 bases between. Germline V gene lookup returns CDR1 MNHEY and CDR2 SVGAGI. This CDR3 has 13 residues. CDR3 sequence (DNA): TGTGCCAGCATGAGACTGGGAGGTACTGAAGCTTTCTTT. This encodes CASMRLGGTEAFF.

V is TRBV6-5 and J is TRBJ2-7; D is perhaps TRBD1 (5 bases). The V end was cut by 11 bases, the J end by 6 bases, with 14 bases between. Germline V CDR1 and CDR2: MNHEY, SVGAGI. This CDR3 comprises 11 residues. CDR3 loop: CAARGRAEQYF. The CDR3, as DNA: TGTGCCGCTAGGGGCAGGGCCGAGCAGTACTTC.

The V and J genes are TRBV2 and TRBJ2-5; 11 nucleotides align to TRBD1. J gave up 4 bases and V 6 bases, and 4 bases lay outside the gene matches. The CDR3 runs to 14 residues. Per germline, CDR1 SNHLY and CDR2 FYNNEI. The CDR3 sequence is CASSKDRGRETQYF. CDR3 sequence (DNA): TGTGCCAGCAGCAAGGACAGGGGGCGAGAGACCCAGTACTTC. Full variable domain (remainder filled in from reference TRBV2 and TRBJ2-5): EPEVTQTPSHQVTQMGQEVILRCVPISNHLYFYWYRQILGQKVEFLVSFYNNEISEKSEIFDDQFSVERPDGSNFTLKIRSTKLEDSAMYFCASSKDRGRETQYFGPGTRLLVL.

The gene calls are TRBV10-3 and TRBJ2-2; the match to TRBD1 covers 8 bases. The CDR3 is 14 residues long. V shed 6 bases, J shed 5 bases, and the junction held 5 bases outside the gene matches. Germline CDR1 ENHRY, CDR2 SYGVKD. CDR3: CAISGTGQTGELFF. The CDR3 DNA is TGTGCCATCAGCGGGACAGGCCAGACCGGGGAGCTGTTTTTT.

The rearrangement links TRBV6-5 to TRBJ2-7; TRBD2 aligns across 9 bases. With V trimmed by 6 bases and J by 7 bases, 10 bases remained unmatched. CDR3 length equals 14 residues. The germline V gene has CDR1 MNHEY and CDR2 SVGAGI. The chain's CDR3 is CASSPGTSTREQYF. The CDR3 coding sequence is TGTGCCAGCAGCCCCGGGACTAGCACGAGGGAGCAGTACTTC.